The rows below give T cell receptor beta chains drawn from one sample of a study of naive and memory T cell subsets. Via MiXCR, TCRdb re-called the 5' RACE reads, giving one row per CDR3 protein. The sample gives approximately 58,000 distinct CDR3 sequences, 7.2% of which show up once; around 9.6% is in the top ten. These receptors all come from a male donor in good health. Both conserved end residues are part of each CDR3. A D gene is named only where the DNA matches it firmly.

>-|TRBV29-1|TRBJ2-6
CSVAETGANVLTF
>TRBD1|TRBV30|TRBJ2-5
CAWSLDRGLRETQYF
>-|TRBV12-5|TRBJ2-6
CASGSTPSGANVLTF
>TRBD1|TRBV29-1|TRBJ1-2
CSVGGQGRSYGYTF
>-|TRBV3-1|TRBJ1-1
CASSQRLQEAFF
>TRBD2|TRBV6-5|TRBJ2-3
CASSYRTSGRGTDTQYF
>-|TRBV3-1|TRBJ2-5
CASSQSLETQYF
>TRBD2|TRBV3-1|TRBJ2-1
CASSSRTSGGLYNEQFF
>-|TRBV6-1|TRBJ2-4
CASSDGGLAKNIQYF
>-|TRBV7-2|TRBJ1-3
CASSLSTGGRGNTIYF
>-|TRBV6-1|TRBJ1-1
CASQTQGDTEAFF
>TRBD2|TRBV7-9|TRBJ2-5
CASSRTSGRFETQYF
>TRBD2|TRBV11-2|TRBJ2-1
CASSFTGRYLDEQFF
>-|TRBV30|TRBJ2-7
CAWSVMGHPTYEQYF
>-|TRBV12-3/TRBV12-4|TRBJ1-2
CASSFRGADYGYTF
>TRBD2|TRBV27|TRBJ2-3
CASSFPGSGRYGTDTQYF
>TRBD1|TRBV7-6|TRBJ2-7
CASSAPDRGSYEQYF
>-|TRBV29-1|TRBJ2-3
CSVSATTSTDTQYF
>-|TRBV2|TRBJ2-5
CATAGLWDQETQYF
>-|TRBV5-5|TRBJ1-1
CASSLDQGRGPEAFF
>-|TRBV12-3/TRBV12-4|TRBJ1-2
CASSSAGAGGYTF
>-|TRBV7-9|TRBJ2-4
CASSASPEGKNIQYF
>TRBD2|TRBV18|TRBJ2-1
CASSLRTSPYNEQFF
>TRBD1|TRBV14|TRBJ1-2
CASSQRQGVYGYTF
>TRBD1|TRBV6-6|TRBJ1-1
CASSYNRGGTEAFF
>-|TRBV19|TRBJ1-5
CASSIRRDNQPQHF
>-|TRBV7-9|TRBJ2-1
CASSLREFGEQFF
>TRBD2|TRBV11-2|TRBJ2-1
CASSLDRQRGTYNEQFF
>TRBD1|TRBV12-3/TRBV12-4|TRBJ2-2
CASNPGQGNTGELFF
>-|TRBV6-6|TRBJ1-5
CASTEYYSNQPQHF
>-|TRBV7-6|TRBJ2-7
CASSLGVGVSYEQYF
>TRBD1|TRBV25-1|TRBJ1-1
CASRGDWTGGTEAFF
>-|TRBV4-1|TRBJ2-1
CASSQDRGTEQFF
>TRBD1|TRBV10-2|TRBJ1-6
CASSETGGFSPLHF
>TRBD1|TRBV25-1|TRBJ2-2
CASSDGTGDTGELFF
>-|TRBV7-9|TRBJ1-5
CASSFGAGFSNQPQHF
>-|TRBV14|TRBJ2-7
CASSQGFLYEQYF
>-|TRBV10-2|TRBJ2-7
CASSDSPQGHYEQYF
>TRBD1|TRBV29-1|TRBJ2-7
CSVSGGPGTGISYEQYF
>-|TRBV10-1|TRBJ1-6
CASSSNMDNSPLHF
>TRBD1|TRBV15|TRBJ2-7
CATSRDRDSYEQYF
>-|TRBV12-3/TRBV12-4|TRBJ1-2
CASSLSRVGVTGYTF
>TRBD2|TRBV6-5|TRBJ2-1
CDSRLARGNNEQFF
>-|TRBV5-5|TRBJ2-7
CASSLGPGHQYEQYF
>-|TRBV18|TRBJ1-1
CASSPRESRMNTEAFF
>-|TRBV6-5|TRBJ2-3
CASGRLVPSYF
>-|TRBV12-3/TRBV12-4|TRBJ1-5
CASSLGPSYQPQHF
>TRBD2|TRBV24-1|TRBJ2-1
CATSDGSGGSYNEQFF
>-|TRBV5-1|TRBJ2-5
CASSTGQFGTQYF
>-|TRBV27|TRBJ1-1
CSSSLSKQFEAFF
>TRBD2|TRBV11-2|TRBJ2-1
CASSLFASGKDNEQFF
>TRBD1|TRBV4-1|TRBJ2-7
CASSQDRDRFFYEQYF
>-|TRBV2|TRBJ2-7
CASNKSPNEQYF
>-|TRBV4-1|TRBJ2-5
CASSQDFPSQETQYF
>-|TRBV6-5|TRBJ1-1
CASFRNTEAFF
>-|TRBV6-5|TRBJ2-2
CASSPVGTANTGGLFF